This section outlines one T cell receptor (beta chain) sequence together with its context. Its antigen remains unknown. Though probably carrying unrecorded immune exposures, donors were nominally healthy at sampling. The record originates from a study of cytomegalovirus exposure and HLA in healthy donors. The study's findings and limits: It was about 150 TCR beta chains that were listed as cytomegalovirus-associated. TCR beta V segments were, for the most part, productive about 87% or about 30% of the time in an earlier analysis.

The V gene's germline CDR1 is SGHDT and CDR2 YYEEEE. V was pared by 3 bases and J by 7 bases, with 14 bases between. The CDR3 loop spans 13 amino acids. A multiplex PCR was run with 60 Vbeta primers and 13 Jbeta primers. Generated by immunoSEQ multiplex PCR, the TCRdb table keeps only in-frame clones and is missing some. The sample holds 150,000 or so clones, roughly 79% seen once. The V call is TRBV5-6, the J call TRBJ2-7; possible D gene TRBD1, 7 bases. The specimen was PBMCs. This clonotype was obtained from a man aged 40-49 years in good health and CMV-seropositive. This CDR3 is CASSSGGWWEQYF. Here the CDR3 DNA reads TGTGCCAGCAGCTCAGGGGGGTGGTGGGAGCAGTACTTC.